This entry describes one T cell receptor (beta chain). Its antigen is undetermined. With 3 bases clipped from V and 3 bases from J, the junction kept 9 bases outside the gene matches. Germline V gene data show CDR1 as SNHLY and CDR2 as FYNNEI. This CDR3 has 16 residues. A 5'RACE reaction primed in the constant segment made cDNA libraries of TCR alpha and TCR beta, and these carried sample barcodes and UMIs. Via MiXCR, TCRdb re-called the 5' RACE reads, giving one row per CDR3 protein. There are some 160,000 distinct CDR3 sequences in the sample; roughly 13% occur only once, and approximately 3.3% lies in the top ten. This record comes from a study of T-cell memory formation after mild COVID-19. Findings of the study overall: There were some responding clones in pre-infection memory, which suggested that cross-reactive memory had joined. What remained unconfirmed was the SARS-CoV-2 specificity of second-wave clones peaking on day 37.

The receptor was derived from a man aged 18-30 years who had mild COVID-19 (a few samples of this study predate the infection). Cell type and time point are not known. The chain employs TRBV2 and TRBJ2-5, with TRBD2 identical over 8 bases. Sequenced input: PBMCs or a T cell subset sorted from them (not recorded which). DNA for the CDR3: TGTGCCAGCAGTGATGGTAGGGGACTAGGGAAAGAGACCCAGTACTTC. Translating it yields CASSDGRGLGKETQYF.